Listed here are 15 T cell receptor beta chains from one sample, sequenced in a study of blood T cell repertoires in COVID-19. The table came from immunoSEQ multiplex PCR; TCRdb's copy has only in-frame clones and leaves some out. Of 75,000 or so clones detected, around 80% appear once; the ten largest clones hold around 5.3%. The specimen sequenced was peripheral blood. Source of these receptors: a man between 60 and 75 years old with active or convalescent COVID-19.

The rearrangement uses TRBV11-3 and TRBJ2-1, with 10 bases fitting TRBD2. The CDR3 covers 16 residues. The germline V gene encodes CDR1 SGHNT and CDR2 YENEEA. V dropped 4 bases and J dropped 6; count of bases not matched to a gene: 9. CDR3 bases: TGTGCCAGCAGCTCGTTCTCAGCGGGGGGGCTCAATGAGCAGTTCTTC. This codes for CASSSFSAGGLNEQFF.

This chain links TRBV18 with TRBJ2-1; 11 bases map to TRBD2. CDR3 length: 16 residues. Germline V lookup: CDR1 KGHSH, CDR2 LQKENI. With V trimmed by 3 bases and J by 3 bases, 4 bases remained unmatched. The CDR3: CASSPGTSGFYNEQFF. CDR3 nucleotides: TGTGCCAGCTCACCCGGGACTAGCGGTTTCTACAATGAGCAGTTCTTC.

The rearrangement uses TRBV2 and TRBJ1-1; tentative D call: TRBD1 (5 bases). There are 13 residues in the CDR3. Looked up from germline, CDR1 is SNHLY and CDR2 is FYNNEI. Trimming took off 5 bases at V and 6 bases at J, with 13 bases between the two ends. The CDR3: CASSRRGMSEAFF. In DNA, the CDR3 is TGTGCCAGCAGTCGGAGGGGAATGTCTGAAGCTTTCTTT.

Written as DNA, the CDR3 is TGCGCCAGCAGTGAGTTGAGGGACACTGAAGCTTTCTTT. As protein: CASSELRDTEAFF. The V and J genes are TRBV10-2 and TRBJ1-1; D uncertain. CDR3 length equals 13 residues. Trimming removed 1 base at V and 3 bases at J, with 6 bases between. Germline V CDR1 and CDR2: WSHSY, SAAADI.

The chain carries TRBV7-9 and TRBJ1-1, with D tentatively TRBD1 (5 bases). The CDR3 spans 14 residues. V lost 4 bases and J 1 base, leaving 10 bases between the germline ends. Germline V gives CDR1 SEHNR, CDR2 FQNEAQ (reference sequence). CDR3 protein: CASSYRGENTEAFF. The DNA for the CDR3 is TGTGCCAGCAGCTACCGGGGGGAGAACACTGAAGCTTTCTTT.

The rearrangement joins TRBV2 to TRBJ2-3; 7 bases are a match to TRBD2. CDR1 and CDR2 (germline): SNHLY, FYNNEI. The CDR3 loop spans 15 amino acids. With 4 bases clipped from V and 3 bases from J, the junction kept 7 bases outside the gene matches. CDR3 DNA: TGTGCCAGCAGTGGTCCGGGACTAAGAACAGATACGCAGTATTTT. Residues: CASSGPGLRTDTQYF.

J is TRBJ1-1 and V is TRBV14, with D perhaps TRBD1 (6 bases). The V and J ends lost 4 bases and 4 bases respectively, with 10 bases between them. CDR3 length: 13 amino acids. Germline assignment: CDR1 SGHDN and CDR2 FVKESK. DNA of the CDR3: TGTGCCAGCAGCCCGGACAGATTCACTGAAGCTTTCTTT. Residues: CASSPDRFTEAFF.

This sequence joins TRBV19 and TRBJ2-5; D perhaps matches TRBD2 (6 bases). Deletions cut 1 base from V and 4 bases from J, with 13 bases between. CDR1 LNHDA and CDR2 SQIVND come from the germline V gene (reference sequence). The CDR3 is made up of 15 amino acids. The CDR3 DNA reads as TGTGCCAGTAGTATAGCAGCGGGCCCTGGAGAGACCCAGTACTTC. Translated: CASSIAAGPGETQYF.

The V call is TRBV7-3, the J call TRBJ2-7, with a tentative D call TRBD1 (6 bases). V was pared by 0 bases and J by 4 bases, with 16 bases between. The CDR3 length is 16 residues. The germline CDR1 and CDR2 sequences are SGHTA and FQGTGA. CDR3 nucleotides: TGTGCCAGCAGCTTAACCCGGCAGGGGTGGGAGTACGAGCAGTACTTC. The encoded protein is CASSLTRQGWEYEQYF. Full variable domain (remainder filled in from reference TRBV7-3 and TRBJ2-7): GAGVSQTPSNKVTEKGKYVELRCDPISGHTALYWYRQSLGQGPEFLIYFQGTGAADDSGLPNDRFFAVRPEGSVSTLKIQRTERGDSAVYLCASSLTRQGWEYEQYFGPGTRLTVT.

V usage is TRBV3-1 (or the pseudogene TRBV3-2) and J usage is TRBJ1-5; 9 bases are shared with TRBD1. Trimming removed 4 bases from V and 6 bases from J; junction bases left unmatched: 1. CDR3 size: 13 residues. Germline V gene sequence: CDR1 LGHDT, CDR2 YNNKEL (reference sequence). CDR3 DNA: TGTGCCAGCAGCCGACAGGGGGGTCAGCCCCAGCATTTT. Its translation: CASSRQGGQPQHF.

The J gene is TRBJ1-2, the V gene TRBV29-1, with D tentatively TRBD1 (6 bases). V lost 6 bases and J 5 bases, leaving 22 bases between the germline ends. This CDR3 is 15 amino acids long. Germline assignment: CDR1 SQVTM and CDR2 ANQGSEA. The CDR3 protein is CSVQGGPKVEYGYTF. The DNA of the CDR3 is TGCAGCGTCCAAGGGGGACCTAAGGTGGAATATGGCTACACCTTC.

The chain is built from TRBV27 and TRBJ2-2; a possible D gene is TRBD2 (5 bases). V was pared by 3 bases and J by 5 bases, with 22 bases between. This CDR3 has 18 residues. The V gene's germline CDR1 is MNHEY and CDR2 SMNVEV (reference sequence). CDR3 DNA: TGTGCCAGCAGTTTTGTAGGTAAAGGGAGCGGAGGAACCGGGGAGCTGTTTTTT. Translation gives CASSFVGKGSGGTGELFF.

The V and J genes are TRBV7-9 and TRBJ2-3; D is uncertain. The CDR3 loop spans 11 amino acids. V dropped 4 bases and J dropped 5 bases, with 4 bases sitting between them. CDR1 and CDR2 (germline): SEHNR, FQNEAQ (reference sequence). DNA for the CDR3: TGTGCCAGCAGCTCACTAGATACGCAGTATTTT. It specifies CASSSLDTQYF.

This clone is a singleton in its sample. The chain has TRBV5-1 and TRBJ2-5, with 8 nucleotides matching TRBD2. Germline V gene sequence: CDR1 SGHRS, CDR2 YFSETQ. This CDR3 contains 14 residues. V was clipped by 4 bases and J by 1 base; unmatched bases: 3. The CDR3 sequence: CASSRGGFQETQYF. The CDR3 DNA reads TGCGCCAGCAGCCGCGGGGGGTTCCAAGAGACCCAGTACTTC.

The chain is built from TRBV13 and TRBJ1-1; TRBD1 might be the D (5 bases). Germline V CDR1 and CDR2: PRHDT, FYEKMQ (reference sequence). Trimming took 1 base from V and 4 from J, leaving 13 bases between them. This CDR3 contains 15 residues. The CDR3 sequence: CASSLEGGGTTEAFF. The CDR3 nucleotides read TGTGCCAGCAGCTTAGAGGGTGGGGGGACCACTGAAGCTTTCTTT.